This T cell receptor beta chain appears in the sequencing data of a study of OX40 agonist ivuxolimab in advanced cancers. About the full investigation: Ivuxolimab was an agonistic, fully human IgG2 monoclonal antibody directed against OX40 (CD134), a costimulatory receptor. Intravenous ivuxolimab was administered to patients every 2 weeks at six dose levels: 0.01, 0.1, 0.3, 1.5, 3 and 10 mg/kg. Among the roughly 50 dose-escalation patients, approximately 20 had hepatocellular carcinoma, some 15 melanoma, 9 renal cell carcinoma and 9 head and neck cancer. The dose-escalation cohort was approximately 83% male with a mean age of about 58 years, ranging from roughly 23 to 85. Patients were allowed to have had prior anti-PD-1, anti-PD-L1 or anti-CTLA-4 therapy, and approximately 41% of the dose-escalation patients had previously received checkpoint inhibitors. Three dose-escalation patients achieved partial responses, one with hepatocellular carcinoma and two with cutaneous melanoma. Peripheral TCRbeta sequencing was intended to test whether TCR sequence diversity was altered and clonal T-cell expansion was caused by ivuxolimab. The monotherapy dose-escalation portion (N of about 47 patients) of the phase I ivuxolimab trial is reported in the paper.

Patients with a history of autoimmune disease or receiving systemic immunosuppression were excluded from the trial. Peripheral blood for TCR sequencing was drawn from every dose cohort at baseline, at cycle 4 day 1 and at cycle 7 day 1. The samples were taken from a phase I, first-in-human, multicenter, open-label dose-escalation trial of ivuxolimab. Adults with locally advanced or metastatic head and neck squamous cell, hepatocellular, melanoma or renal cell carcinoma were enrolled in the trial. CD4+ and CD8+ T cells were sorted separately from peripheral blood before TCR sequencing. Counted from cysteine to phenylalanine, this CDR3 has 14 amino acids. This entry keeps only the CDR3 DNA: 42 bases, framed from base 1. CDR1 and CDR2 (MNHEY, SMNVEV) derive from the germline V gene (reference sequence). A distance of 13 bases separates the germline ends of V and J, which lose 6 bases and 1 base respectively.

Concerning this clone itself: Which antigen it targets is not known. Per-base quality was not reported, and no clone a single base away is much larger than it.

Findings and caveats that apply to the study as a whole: The antigen specificity of the clonally expanded peripheral T cells was not determined. Low levels of normalized T-cell clonal expansion were also seen in some patients who did not respond. At doses of 0.1 to 3.0 mg/kg, clonal expansion of both CD4+ and CD8+ T cells in blood was seen between baseline and week 6. In partial responders in the 0.1-3.0 mg/kg groups, normalized peripheral clonal expansion was found to be among the lowest, especially among CD8+ T cells. After ivuxolimab, CD8+ T cells had more expanded clones than CD4+ T cells on average.

Genomic DNA was isolated from the sorted cells so that the TCRbeta CDR3 region could be sequenced. The immunoSEQ Assay was used for sequencing of TCRbeta CDR3 regions. In its TCRdb copy, this immuneACCESS table keeps in-frame sequences only and misses some clones. Where compared with another copy, unresolved V genes explain less than half of these, and the others have no known cause. The table for this sample lists fewer than 7,500 clones; approximately 80% of them were counted only once. Of the sample, about 18% falls within the top ten clones. This TCR was sampled from an adult with an advanced solid tumor such as melanoma, head and neck, liver or kidney cancer. Specimen: CD4+ or CD8+ T cells sorted from blood, collected in a trial of the OX40 agonist ivuxolimab. This chain joins TRBV27 to TRBJ2-7; the D gene is possibly TRBD1 or TRBD2, with 5 bases matching each. The nucleotide sequence reads as follows: TGTGCCAGCAGCCCCTCGGGGCCTTCCTACGAGCAGTACTTC. It translates to CASSPSGPSYEQYF.